This T cell receptor (beta chain) was identified during a study of OX40 agonist ivuxolimab in advanced cancers. Study-level information: The group had a mean age of 60 years, ranged from 23 to 79, and was roughly 80% male. Whole-study results and caveats: In a subset of nonresponders, normalized T-cell clonal expansion was also low. At doses 0.1 to 3.0 mg/kg, CD4+ and CD8+ clones expanded.

Anyone with autoimmune disease history or systemic immunosuppression was excluded. Clones were read by immunoSEQ multiplex PCR, and TCRdb kept only the in-frame ones, dropping some. The sample lists some 130,000 clones, approximately 90% occurring once. This clone has only one observation. The antigen is unknown. The ends were cut back, 5 bases at V and 5 bases at J, with 6 bases in the middle. Germline CDR1 and CDR2: SNHLY and FYNNEI. The CDR3 contains 11 residues. Source: CD4+ or CD8+ T cells sorted from blood, taken in a trial of the OX40 agonist ivuxolimab. The sequence was collected from an adult with an advanced solid tumor such as melanoma, head and neck, liver or kidney cancer. V usage is TRBV2 and J usage is TRBJ1-1; D is unresolved. The CDR3 reads CASSTETEAFF. As DNA, the CDR3 is TGTGCCAGCAGTACAGAAACTGAAGCTTTCTTT.